This TCR beta chain is drawn from a study of technical replicates of blood from several donors. Germline V gene data show CDR1 as SGHDT and CDR2 as YYEEEE. There are 15 residues in the CDR3. V dropped 0 bases and J dropped 5; count of bases not matched to a gene: 4. This table comes from immunoSEQ multiplex PCR, and its TCRdb copy is limited to in-frame clones, with some not included. The data hold some 67,000 clones, with roughly 98% observed a single time. The V gene is TRBV5-6, the J gene TRBJ2-1; 8 nucleotides line up with TRBD1. This TCR derives from a human donor in good health. The material sequenced was T cells isolated from PBMCs. CDR3 coding DNA: TGTGCCAGCAGCTTGGTAGACAGGGGAGACAATGAGCAGTTCTTC. Translated: CASSLVDRGDNEQFF.